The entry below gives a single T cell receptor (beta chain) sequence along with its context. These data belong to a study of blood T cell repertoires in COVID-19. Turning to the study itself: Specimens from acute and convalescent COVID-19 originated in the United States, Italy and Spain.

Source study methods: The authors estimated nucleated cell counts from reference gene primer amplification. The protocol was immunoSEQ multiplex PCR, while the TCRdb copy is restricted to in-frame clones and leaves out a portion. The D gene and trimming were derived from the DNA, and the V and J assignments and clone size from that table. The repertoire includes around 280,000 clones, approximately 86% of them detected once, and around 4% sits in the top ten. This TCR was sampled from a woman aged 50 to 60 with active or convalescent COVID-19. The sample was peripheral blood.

The CDR3 DNA reads TGTGCCAGCAGGCAGGAAGTAGAAAAACTGTTTTTT. It yields the protein CASRQEVEKLFF. The V gene is TRBV2, the J gene TRBJ1-4; D is unresolved. Per germline, CDR1 SNHLY and CDR2 FYNNEI. CDR3 length equals 12 residues. The V end was cut by 6 bases, the J end by 8 bases, with 10 bases between. Supplemented by reference TRBV2 and TRBJ1-4, the full variable domain reads EPEVTQTPSHQVTQMGQEVILRCVPISNHLYFYWYRQILGQKVEFLVSFYNNEISEKSEIFDDQFSVERPDGSNFTLKIRSTKLEDSAMYFCASRQEVEKLFFGSGTQLSVL.